This TCR beta chain was recovered during a study of cytomegalovirus exposure and HLA in healthy donors. Study-wide points: Accurate predictions that matched the HLA-A and HLA-B alleles of most subjects were reportedly made from TCR beta sequences. A later analysis reportedly found that, within productive TCRs, an Asian-associated ancestry cluster had fewer N-insertions than the mean observed across the approximately 700 donors. In a later analysis, at a false discovery rate of 0.05, 15,000 to 20,000 TCR beta sequences matched HLA alleles.

The PCR contained 60 Vbeta and 13 Jbeta primers. TCRdb's copy holds only in-frame clones and misses some; the assay was immunoSEQ multiplex PCR. This sample has about 160,000 clones, with approximately 80% found just once. Germline V gene data show CDR1 as MNHEY and CDR2 as SMNVEV (reference sequence). V lost 5 bases and J lost 4, with 12 bases in between. The CDR3 is 13 amino acids. About this clone itself: Its antigen is not identified.

This sequence was found in a man between 35 and 55 years old in good health and CMV-seronegative. The specimen was PBMCs. This sequence joins TRBV27 and TRBJ2-7; D is uncertain. CDR3 sequence: CASSLRVGYEQYF. CDR3 in DNA: TGTGCCAGCAGTCTCCGGGTGGGTTACGAGCAGTACTTC.